This T cell receptor (beta chain) was recovered during a study of T-cell reconstitution after alpha-beta-depleted transplantation in children (dated by TCRdb to the mid-2010s). Background on the whole study: The study quantitatively tracked T-cell immune reconstitution after TCRalphabeta/CD19-depleted allogeneic hematopoietic cell transplantation in children using TCR repertoire profiling.

V ends up 3 bases short and J 6 bases short, with an unmatched junction base count of 8. Including the terminal cysteine and phenylalanine, the CDR3 comprises 16 residues. Kept here is only the CDR3 DNA, which spans 48 bases and is read in frame from base 1. From a lookup of the germline V gene, CDR1 and CDR2 are SGHTA and FQGNSA. Receptor libraries were prepared by PCR. TCRdb names Illumina HiSeq 2500 as the instrument used. Molecular barcoding was employed in the preparation of TCR libraries, with unique molecular identifiers being used to normalize TCRbeta repertoire quantification. The public reads were reanalyzed by TCRdb: fastp trimming at Q25, MiXCR alignment, in-frame beta chains only. Duplicate CDR3 protein sequences are folded into a single record with the most common DNA and genes. Across this sample there are hundreds of thousands of distinct CDR3 sequences, with roughly 17% seen only once. Jointly, the top ten make up just under 30% of the sample.

Overall results and qualifications from the work: The high TCRbeta diversity at day 60 in some patients was ascribed to recipient T cells and intrathymic progenitors that had survived conditioning. Apparently early alphabetaT-cell count recovery about two months after transplant reportedly relied on only several hundred rapidly expanded clones derived from non-depleted graft cells. Hyperexpanded clone frequencies declined over subsequent months; after one year, T-cell counts and TCRbeta diversity were mostly attributed to newly produced T cells.

Concerning this clonotype itself: Its antigen is unknown. The sample holds no much larger clone one base away, and base qualities are not on file.

The treatment or condition label here, explained by the study, means: allogeneic hematopoietic cell transplantation with graft depleted of TCRalphabeta T cells and CD19 B cells. The transplant recipients were children given TCRalphabeta/CD19-depleted allogeneic hematopoietic cell grafts. Specimen: PBMCs, mostly from graft donor cells, collected 360 days after TCRalphabeta/CD19-depleted stem cell transplant. The sequence joins TRBV7-2 to TRBJ2-3, and TRBD2 aligns with 11 junction nucleotides. This sequence was found in a boy less than two years old who had a stem cell transplant for Wiskott-Aldrich syndrome, so the T cells may come from the graft donor. The DNA is TGTGCCAGCAGCTTCGTTAGCGGGAGGGCCGCGGATACGCAGTATTTT. It is translated as CASSFVSGRAADTQYF.